This TCR beta chain was sequenced during a study of T cells in Graves' hyperthyroidism and ophthalmopathy. Study details: Prior to any treatment, at the point of initial diagnosis, peripheral blood was collected.

Template material for amplifying TCR beta CDR3 regions consisted of RNA transcripts. The HTBI primer set drove a first-round RT-PCR of the TCR CDR3. TCRdb redid the calling of the multiplex PCR reads with MiXCR, one entry per CDR3 protein. The sample lists about 320,000 distinct CDR3 sequences, roughly 15% occurring once. Hyperthyroidism had been newly diagnosed in patients aged 18 to 65, and its duration was under 2 months. Exclusion followed for patients with uncontrolled infection, other autoimmune disease, pregnancy or lactation. The PBMCs had their origin in approximately 10 ml of fresh peripheral blood. V lost 7 bases and J 6 bases, leaving 7 bases between the germline ends. This CDR3 region has 11 residues. Germline values: CDR1 MNHNS, CDR2 SASEGT.

The specimen sequenced was blood. V usage is TRBV6-1 and J usage is TRBJ2-1; D possibly corresponds to TRBD2 (5 bases). This sequence was found in a man in his thirties or forties with Graves' hyperthyroidism. CDR3 sequence: CASKEVNEQFF. CDR3 sequence (DNA): TGTGCCAGCAAGGAGGTCAATGAGCAGTTCTTC.